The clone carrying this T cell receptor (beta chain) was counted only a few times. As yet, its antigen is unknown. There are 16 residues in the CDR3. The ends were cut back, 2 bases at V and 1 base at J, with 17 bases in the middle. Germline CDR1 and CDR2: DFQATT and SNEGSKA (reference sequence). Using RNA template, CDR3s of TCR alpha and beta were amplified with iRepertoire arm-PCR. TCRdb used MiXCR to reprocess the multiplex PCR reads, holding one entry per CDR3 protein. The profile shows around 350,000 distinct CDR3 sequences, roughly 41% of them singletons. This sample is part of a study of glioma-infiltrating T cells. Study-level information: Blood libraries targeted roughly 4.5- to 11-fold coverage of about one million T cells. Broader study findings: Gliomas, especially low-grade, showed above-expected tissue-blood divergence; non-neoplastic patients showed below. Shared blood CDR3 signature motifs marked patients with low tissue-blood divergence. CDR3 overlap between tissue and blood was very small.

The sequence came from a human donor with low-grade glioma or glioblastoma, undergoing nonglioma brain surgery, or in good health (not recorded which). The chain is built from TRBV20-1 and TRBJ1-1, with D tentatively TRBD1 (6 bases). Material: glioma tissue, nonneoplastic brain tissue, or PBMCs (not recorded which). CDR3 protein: CSARLPMGQPNTEAFF. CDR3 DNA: TGCAGTGCTAGACTCCCCATGGGACAACCGAACACTGAAGCTTTCTTT.